Each of the 9 T cell receptor beta chains below was sequenced from the same sample in a study of OX40 agonist ivuxolimab in advanced cancers. The receptor library was made with the immunoSEQ multiplex PCR assay. TCRdb took this table from immuneACCESS and kept in-frame rearrangements with V and J called. Such tables lack part of the clones; where checked against another copy, unresolved V genes explain under half of the gap, and the rest is unexplained. The sample profile shows 70,000 to 75,000 clones; roughly four fifths of them were found once. The ten largest clones capture around 5% of the sample. Sequences were derived from CD4+ or CD8+ T cells sorted from blood, sampled in a trial of the OX40 agonist ivuxolimab. These receptor sequences come from an adult with an advanced solid tumor such as melanoma, head and neck, liver or kidney cancer.

The chain combines TRBV20-1 with TRBJ2-7, with D tentatively TRBD1 (5 bases). Germline V gives CDR1 DFQATT, CDR2 SNEGSKA (reference sequence). The CDR3 covers 11 residues. Trimming pared 5 bases from V and 5 bases from J, leaving 10 bases between. The CDR3 sequence: CSAAQGNEQYF. DNA for the CDR3: TGCAGTGCTGCGCAGGGCAACGAGCAGTACTTC.

The gene calls are TRBV10-3 and TRBJ2-2; no reliable D call. This CDR3 has 13 amino acids. V lost 3 bases and J 1 base, leaving 3 bases between the germline ends. Germline-derived CDR1 and CDR2 are ENHRY and SYGVKD. CDR3 DNA: TGTGCCATCAGTGACCGGAACACCGGGGAGCTGTTTTTT. This gives the protein CAISDRNTGELFF.

V gene TRBV6-5 combines with J gene TRBJ1-4; 9 nucleotides align to TRBD1. Germline trimming cut 6 bases from V and 7 bases from J; bases unmatched to any gene: 6. This CDR3 has 14 amino acids. Germline V CDR1 and CDR2: MNHEY, SVGAGI. Here the CDR3 reads CASRRGQGIEKLFF. The CDR3, as DNA: TGTGCCAGCAGAAGAGGACAGGGGATTGAAAAACTGTTTTTT.

The chain combines TRBV7-2 with TRBJ2-1; the D is unclear. CDR3 length: 15 amino acids. Germline CDR1 and CDR2: SGHTA and FQGNSA. Deletions cut 3 bases from V and 8 bases from J, with 17 bases between. CDR3 amino acids: CASSLWATRVDEQFF. DNA for the CDR3: TGTGCCAGCAGCTTGTGGGCCACAAGGGTCGATGAGCAGTTCTTC. Based on the CDR3 plus reference TRBV7-2 and TRBJ2-1, the full variable domain is GAGVSQSPSNKVTEKGKDVELRCDPISGHTALYWYRQSLGQGLEFLIYFQGNSAPDKSGLPSDRFSAERTGGSVSTLTIQRTQQEDSAVYLCASSLWATRVDEQFFGPGTRLTVL.

This sequence joins TRBV28 and TRBJ2-1; 10 bases map to TRBD2. Trimming removed 3 bases from V and 9 bases from J; junction bases left unmatched: 11. Germline CDR1 is MDHEN and CDR2 is SYDVKM. There are 16 residues in the CDR3. CDR3 in DNA: TGTGCCAGCAGTTTTGTTCGGTTGATAGCGGGAGGTGAGCAGTTCTTC. It encodes CASSFVRLIAGGEQFF.

This chain uses TRBV5-3 with TRBJ2-1; 9 nucleotides agree with TRBD2. TRBV5-3 is an open reading frame whose function is uncertain. Trimming at V came to 3 bases and at J to 2 bases, leaving 0 bases not matched to a gene. This CDR3 has 14 residues. The chain's CDR3 is CARSWTSAYNEQFF. CDR3 in DNA: TGTGCCAGAAGCTGGACTAGCGCCTACAATGAGCAGTTCTTC.

The gene calls are TRBV15 and TRBJ2-3; D gene ambiguous. The germline CDR1 and CDR2 sequences are LNHNV and YYDKDF (reference sequence). V lost 2 bases and J 6 bases, leaving 6 bases between the germline ends. This CDR3 has 12 amino acids. The CDR3 spells CATSRPRDTQYF. As DNA, the CDR3 is TGTGCCACCAGCAGACCAAGGGATACGCAGTATTTT.

The chain joins TRBV28 to TRBJ2-5, with 11 bases lining up with TRBD2. The V gene end was trimmed by 4 bases and the J gene end by 4 bases; junction bases not matched to a gene: 11. Germline CDR1 MDHEN, CDR2 SYDVKM. This CDR3 region has 17 residues. CDR3 coding DNA: TGTGCCAGCAGTTCCTGGACTAGCGGGTCGGCGGGAGAGACCCAGTACTTC. This gives the protein CASSSWTSGSAGETQYF.

V is TRBV28 and J is TRBJ1-3, with 8 bases fitting TRBD1. The length of the CDR3 is 14 residues. Germline lookup yields CDR1 MDHEN and CDR2 SYDVKM. V was clipped by 6 bases and J by 8 bases; unmatched bases: 9. The CDR3 protein is CASSRGQGRDTIYF. CDR3 coding DNA: TGTGCCAGCAGCCGAGGACAGGGTAGGGACACCATATATTTT. Full variable domain (rest looked up from reference TRBV28 and TRBJ1-3): DVKVTQSSRYLVKRTGEKVFLECVQDMDHENMFWYRQDPGLGLRLIYFSYDVKMKEKGDIPEGYSVSREKKERFSLILESASTNQTSMYLCASSRGQGRDTIYFGEGSWLTVV.